The 6 T cell receptor beta chains given below trace back to one sample, sequenced in a study of T cells in women clearing cervical HPV infection. Profiling relied on immunoSEQ multiplex PCR, and the TCRdb table lists in-frame clones only, not all of them. Its table records roughly 20,000 clones. The sequenced sample consisted of blood buffy coat. These receptors came from a woman aged 18 to 75 with a cervical HPV16 infection that either progressed to CIN3+ or cleared (not recorded which).

As for this clone: The read terminates 3 residues before the CDR3 end, so the remaining end is supplied by the germline J gene. This chain links TRBV7-8 with TRBJ2-6; D gene unclear. The germline CDR1 and CDR2 sequences are SGHVS and FQNEAQ. This CDR3 has 15 amino acids. Partial CDR3 DNA: TGTGCCAGCAGCTCCTCCCGGATGACTGCCAGAATC. It yields the protein CASSSSRMTARI. The entire CDR3 sequence reads CASSSSRMTARILTF.

As regards this clone: The CDR3 end falls 3 residues outside the read, so it is completed with the germline J gene. The chain has TRBV2 and TRBJ2-1; 11 positions agree with TRBD2. Germline V gene lookup returns CDR1 SNHLY and CDR2 FYNNEI. The trim removed 6 bases at V and 3 bases at J, leaving 7 bases unmatched. The CDR3 covers 16 residues. CDR3 bases read: TGTGCCAGCAGCGAACCGGGACTAGCGGACTACAATGAG. As protein: CASSEPGLADYNE. The entire CDR3 sequence reads CASSEPGLADYNEQFF.

A word on this clone: With the read ending 3 residues before the CDR3 end, the germline J gene is used to fill in that end. The V gene is TRBV30, the J gene TRBJ1-6; weak D call: TRBD1 (5 bases). Trimming stripped 2 bases from V and 7 bases from J, with 15 bases between. The CDR3 totals 15 residues. The germline gives CDR1 GTSNPN, CDR2 SVGIG (reference sequence). CDR3 DNA, as far as it was read: TGTGCCTGGAGTCCCCAGGGACTGGGAAATTCACCC. Translated, it gives CAWSPQGLGNSP. The CDR3 in full is CAWSPQGLGNSPLHF.

Details on this clone: The CDR3 end is not reached by the read, which stops 3 residues before it; the germline J gene fills it in. This rearrangement joins TRBV30 to TRBJ2-3; 12 nucleotides agree with TRBD2. In germline, CDR1 is GTSNPN, CDR2 SVGIG (reference sequence). The CDR3 is 15 amino acids. The CDR3 is CAWRELAGGRETQYF. The part of the CDR3 DNA that was read is TGTGCCTGGAGAGAACTAGCGGGGGGCCGGGAGACG. The full variable domain, rest sourced from reference TRBV30 and TRBJ2-3, is SQTIHQWPATLVQPVGSPLSLECTVEGTSNPNLYWYRQAAGRGLQLLFYSVGIGQISSEVPQNLSASRPQDRQFILSSKKLLLSDSGFYLCAWRELAGGRETQYFGPGTRLTVL.

As to this clone: Relative to the germline gene, one junction end is altered; a read error may explain this. Read coverage stops 3 residues before the CDR3 terminus; the germline J gene supplies the remainder. The chain has TRBV4-2 and TRBJ1-6; 10 bases map to TRBD1. The CDR3 contains 16 residues. The germline CDR1 and CDR2 sequences are LGHNA and YNFKEQ. The CDR3 here is CASSQGDRGRNAPLHF. The sequenced CDR3 bases are TGCGCCAGCAGCCAGGGAGACAGGGGGCGGAATGCACCC.

Turning to this clone: The read ends 3 residues shy of where the CDR3 ends; the end is completed using the germline J gene. The chain joins TRBV18 to TRBJ2-6, with 7 bases aligning to TRBD1. CDR1 is KGHSH and CDR2 is LQKENI in the germline V gene. This CDR3 has 14 amino acids. The CDR3 loop reads CASSPQDRPTLLTF. The sequenced CDR3 bases are TGTGCCAGCTCCCCTCAGGACAGGCCGACCCTC.